These T cell receptor beta chains were read from a single sample in a study of cytotoxic CD8 clonotypes in ibrutinib-treated CLL. Profiling relied on immunoSEQ multiplex PCR, and the TCRdb table lists in-frame clones only, not all of them. The repertoire holds 110,000 to 150,000 clones, about 78% seen once, with 5% to 5.5% in the top ten. Sequencing was performed on PBMCs, taken after 24 months of ibrutinib treatment. Receptor source: a human donor with chronic lymphocytic leukemia. Each CDR3 is given with its conserved first and last residue. A D gene is named only where the DNA matches it firmly. Expanded clones are given a class, and other clones once, few, many or no size at all.

size: few
V: TRBV19
J: TRBJ1-5
D: -
CDR3: CASTWFYSNQPQHF
DNA: TGTGCCAGTACCTGGTTTTATAGCAATCAGCCCCAGCATTTT

size: -
V: TRBV7-8
J: TRBJ1-5
D: -
CDR3: CASSPGGNQPQHF
DNA: TGTGCCAGCAGCCCGGGCGGCAATCAGCCCCAGCATTTT

size: -
V: TRBV28
J: TRBJ1-2
D: -
CDR3: CASSPRGRGNYGYTF
DNA: TGTGCCAGCAGCCCCCGGGGGAGGGGTAACTATGGCTACACCTTC

size: -
V: TRBV6-5
J: TRBJ1-1
D: -
CDR3: CASSLKGGDTEAFF
DNA: TGTGCCAGCAGTCTCAAGGGGGGGGACACTGAAGCTTTCTTT

size: -
V: TRBV2
J: TRBJ1-1
D: -
CDR3: CASSEQGRGNTEAFF
DNA: TGTGCCAGCAGTGAGCAGGGGAGGGGGAACACTGAAGCTTTCTTT

size: -
V: TRBV28
J: TRBJ1-5
D: -
CDR3: CASSLGDSNQPQHF
DNA: TGTGCCAGCAGTTTAGGGGACAGCAATCAGCCCCAGCATTTT

size: -
V: TRBV7-6
J: TRBJ1-5
D: TRBD1
CDR3: CASSSGQAGNQPQHF
DNA: TGTGCCAGCAGCTCGGGACAGGCTGGGAATCAGCCCCAGCATTTT

size: -
V: TRBV7-3
J: TRBJ2-5
D: -
CDR3: CASGAGSQETQYF
DNA: TGTGCCAGCGGGGCGGGCAGCCAAGAGACCCAGTACTTC

size: -
V: TRBV11-2
J: TRBJ1-1
D: -
CDR3: CASSLQGGTEAFF
DNA: TGTGCCAGCAGCTTACAGGGCGGCACTGAAGCTTTCTTT

size: -
V: TRBV18
J: TRBJ1-1
D: -
CDR3: CASSPALNTEAFF
DNA: TGTGCCAGCTCACCAGCCTTAAACACTGAAGCTTTCTTT

size: -
V: TRBV7-9
J: TRBJ2-3
D: TRBD2
CDR3: CASSSTSGQSTDTQYF
DNA: TGTGCCAGCAGCTCTACTAGCGGGCAAAGCACAGATACGCAGTATTTT

size: -
V: TRBV30
J: TRBJ1-2
D: -
CDR3: CAWSAVSWGGNNYGYTF
DNA: TGTGCCTGGAGCGCCGTATCTTGGGGGGGGAATAACTATGGCTACACCTTC

size: -
V: TRBV10-3
J: TRBJ1-6
D: -
CDR3: CAISESGGLSNSPLHF
DNA: TGTGCCATCAGTGAGTCAGGCGGTTTATCTAATTCACCCCTCCACTTT

size: -
V: TRBV9
J: TRBJ1-5
D: -
CDR3: CASSSQDGGPQHF
DNA: TGTGCCAGCAGCTCCCAAGATGGGGGGCCCCAGCATTTT

size: -
V: TRBV4-2
J: TRBJ2-2
D: TRBD1
CDR3: CASSRPQGTGELFF
DNA: TGTGCCAGCAGCCGCCCACAGGGGACCGGGGAGCTGTTTTTT

size: few
V: TRBV7-3
J: TRBJ2-1
D: -
CDR3: CASSLGPDNEQFF
DNA: TGTGCCAGCAGCTTAGGCCCCGACAATGAGCAGTTCTTC

size: -
V: TRBV30
J: TRBJ1-2
D: TRBD1
CDR3: CAWSVLTGSGGYTF
DNA: TGTGCCTGGAGTGTACTGACAGGGTCGGGCGGCTACACCTTC

size: once
V: TRBV19
J: TRBJ1-5
D: TRBD1
CDR3: CASIDRAGNQPQHF
DNA: TGTGCCAGTATAGACAGGGCTGGCAATCAGCCCCAGCATTTT

size: -
V: TRBV29-1
J: TRBJ2-3
D: TRBD2
CDR3: CSVDSGGGGSDTQYF
DNA: TGCAGCGTTGATTCCGGCGGGGGTGGGTCAGATACGCAGTATTTT

size: -
V: TRBV28
J: TRBJ1-3
D: -
CDR3: CASSELYSGNTIYF
DNA: TGTGCCAGCAGTGAGTTGTACTCTGGAAACACCATATATTTT

size: -
V: TRBV11-2
J: TRBJ1-1
D: -
CDR3: CASNRGGRWTEAFF
DNA: TGTGCCAGCAACCGGGGGGGGCGGTGGACTGAAGCTTTCTTT

size: -
V: TRBV5-1
J: TRBJ2-2
D: TRBD2
CDR3: CASSPGIAGTGELFF
DNA: TGCGCCAGCAGCCCGGGAATAGCGGGCACCGGGGAGCTGTTTTTT

size: once
V: TRBV6-5
J: TRBJ2-7
D: TRBD2
CDR3: CASSFGGSPYEQYF
DNA: TGTGCCAGCAGTTTTGGCGGGAGTCCCTACGAGCAGTACTTC

size: once
V: TRBV7-6
J: TRBJ2-3
D: TRBD1
CDR3: CASSPRTGQVDTQYF
DNA: TGTGCCAGCAGCCCCCGGACAGGGCAGGTAGATACGCAGTATTTT

size: -
V: TRBV5-5
J: TRBJ2-7
D: -
CDR3: CASSLAPAYEQYF
DNA: TGTGCCAGCAGCTTGGCCCCGGCCTACGAGCAGTACTTC

size: -
V: TRBV19
J: TRBJ2-1
D: -
CDR3: CASGGTSYNEQFF
DNA: TGTGCCAGTGGAGGGACGTCCTACAATGAGCAGTTCTTC

size: -
V: TRBV5-6
J: TRBJ1-1
D: -
CDR3: CASSPRDTEAFF
DNA: TGTGCCAGCAGCCCCCGGGACACTGAAGCTTTCTTT

size: -
V: TRBV28
J: TRBJ1-2
D: -
CDR3: CASKGGPYGYTF
DNA: TGTGCCAGCAAGGGGGGACCCTATGGCTACACCTTC

size: few
V: TRBV7-9
J: TRBJ2-2
D: -
CDR3: CASGGATGELFF
DNA: TGTGCCAGCGGCGGGGCCACCGGGGAGCTGTTTTTT

size: -
V: TRBV6-6
J: TRBJ1-4
D: TRBD1
CDR3: CASSLRTGEPEKLFF
DNA: TGTGCCAGCAGTCTCCGGACAGGGGAGCCAGAAAAACTGTTTTTT

size: once
V: TRBV10-3
J: TRBJ1-5
D: TRBD1
CDR3: CAISAVGQGEQPQHF
DNA: TGTGCCATCAGTGCAGTAGGACAGGGCGAACAGCCCCAGCATTTT

size: -
V: TRBV5-5
J: TRBJ2-5
D: TRBD2
CDR3: CASSRLAGQETQYF
DNA: TGTGCCAGCAGCAGACTAGCGGGACAAGAGACCCAGTACTTC

size: few
V: TRBV20-1
J: TRBJ1-1
D: -
CDR3: CSASRGAFF
DNA: TGCAGTGCTAGTAGGGGTGCTTTCTTT

size: -
V: TRBV15
J: TRBJ2-1
D: -
CDR3: CATSRASTDNEQFF
DNA: TGTGCCACCAGCAGGGCTAGCACCGACAATGAGCAGTTCTTC

size: -
V: TRBV5-1
J: TRBJ2-5
D: TRBD2
CDR3: CASSPPGGRARETQYF
DNA: TGCGCCAGCAGCCCCCCGGGCGGGAGGGCCCGAGAGACCCAGTACTTC

size: -
V: TRBV28
J: TRBJ1-4
D: -
CDR3: CATLPGWANEKLFF
DNA: TGTGCCACCCTCCCCGGGTGGGCTAATGAAAAACTGTTTTTT

size: -
V: TRBV30
J: TRBJ1-1
D: -
CDR3: CAWSVGRGNTEAFF
DNA: TGTGCCTGGAGTGTGGGCCGGGGAAACACTGAAGCTTTCTTT

size: few
V: TRBV7-9
J: TRBJ1-2
D: -
CDR3: CASSFDREGYTF
DNA: TGTGCCAGCAGCTTTGACCGGGAAGGCTACACCTTC

size: -
V: TRBV5-8
J: TRBJ1-5
D: -
CDR3: CASSLDPGQPQHF
DNA: TGTGCCAGCAGCTTGGACCCCGGTCAGCCCCAGCATTTT

size: -
V: TRBV19
J: TRBJ1-4
D: -
CDR3: CASSPQGREKLFF
DNA: TGTGCCAGTAGTCCACAGGGACGCGAAAAACTGTTTTTT

size: few
V: TRBV5-5
J: TRBJ2-3
D: -
CDR3: CASSLEGADTQYF
DNA: TGTGCCAGCAGCTTGGAAGGGGCAGATACGCAGTATTTT

size: -
V: TRBV6-1
J: TRBJ1-2
D: TRBD1
CDR3: CASSAGGQASRGYGYTF
DNA: TGTGCCAGCAGTGCTGGGGGACAGGCTTCCCGGGGCTATGGCTACACCTTC